Sequencing of this T cell receptor (beta chain) was carried out in a study of cytomegalovirus exposure and HLA in healthy donors. PCR used 60 Vbeta primers and 13 Jbeta primers. Profiled with immunoSEQ multiplex PCR; TCRdb holds only in-frame clones, not every one. Among around 100,000 clones listed, roughly 72% were seen once. With 2 bases removed from V and 0 bases from J, the gap between germline ends came to 10 bases. Germline values: CDR1 MGHRA, CDR2 YSYEKL. This CDR3 is built from 16 residues. The source of this sequence is a woman between 18 and 29 years old in good health and CMV-seropositive. The chain employs TRBV4-1 and TRBJ2-2; D unclear. The sample comprised PBMCs. The CDR3 bases are TGCGCCAGCAGCCAAATGGGCAGTGCGAACACCGGGGAGCTGTTTTTT. Amino acid sequence: CASSQMGSANTGELFF.